The rows below give T cell receptor beta chains drawn from one sample of a study of T cell changes during pregnancy in multiple sclerosis. Produced via immunoSEQ multiplex PCR; TCRdb's table is partial and in-frame only. The top ten hold around 2% of the sample, which has about 51,000 clones, 93% seen once. Specimen: peripheral blood, collected in the second trimester of pregnancy. Receptors were obtained from a female donor with multiple sclerosis, enrolled in a pregnancy study. The conserved cysteine and the conserved F or W are not part of the CDR3 here.

j_call | v_call | cdr3_aa
TRBJ2-1 | TRBV14 | ASSQVEGYPYNEQF
TRBJ2-1 | TRBV7-3 | ASSLAGTSGSYEQF
TRBJ1-2 | TRBV28 | ASSSTGTKKDGYT
TRBJ2-7 | TRBV25-1 | ASSETGRGSEQY
TRBJ1-2 | TRBV19 | ASRTGGPSYGYT
TRBJ2-2 | TRBV5-1 | ASSRSGKGTGELF
TRBJ2-7 | TRBV4-2 | ASSQERWSSPNEQY
TRBJ2-5 | TRBV28 | ASSPRRPQETQY
TRBJ1-2 | TRBV19 | ASSINRGQSGYT
TRBJ2-1 | TRBV25-1 | ASSVLAGGPINEQF
TRBJ2-5 | TRBV6-6 | ASFRGGPGTQY
TRBJ2-7 | TRBV6-6 | ASSYSSGREQY
TRBJ2-3 | TRBV5-4 | ASSSAMAGTTTDTQY
TRBJ2-5 | TRBV5-5 | ASSLDSTAAQY
TRBJ1-1 | TRBV7-9 | ASSVDREHTEAF
TRBJ2-2 | TRBV7-9 | ASSPQGRAGELF
TRBJ2-7 | TRBV5-1 | ASSPQPYTRAGGAYEQY
TRBJ2-7 | TRBV5-5 | ASSPGGQGWSYEQY
TRBJ2-1 | TRBV5-1 | ASSLVVGQDNEQF
TRBJ1-2 | TRBV29-1 | SVELAGSYGYT
TRBJ1-2 | TRBV6-1 | ASSGRDRDVGTKGYT
TRBJ2-7 | TRBV7-8 | ASGRGTNSYEQY
TRBJ2-7 | TRBV27 | ASGTGSYEQY
TRBJ2-7 | TRBV9 | ASSPLMGPYEQY
TRBJ2-6 | TRBV18 | ASSPQVGANVLT
TRBJ1-3 | TRBV19 | ASSQSGNTIY
TRBJ2-5 | TRBV11-2 | ASSYTRNAGETQY
TRBJ2-5 | TRBV4-2 | ASSQDLASGGGTQY
TRBJ2-7 | TRBV7-2 | ASSSYRDASGRSYEQY
TRBJ1-1 | TRBV30 | AWSQWFDTEAF
TRBJ2-7 | TRBV18 | ASSPPTSGKLEQY
TRBJ2-3 | TRBV7-9 | ASSSSVPDTQY
TRBJ2-7 | TRBV19 | ASSRTASYEQY
TRBJ2-1 | TRBV11-2 | ASRSGTSGGDEQF
TRBJ1-3 | TRBV7-2 | ASSSGQNTIY
TRBJ2-5 | TRBV10-1 | ASSQTSGRAEGETQY
TRBJ2-1 | TRBV7-9 | ASSLAGLALSSYNEQF
TRBJ2-7 | TRBV11-2 | ASSSTSSPRAY
TRBJ2-7 | TRBV12-5 | ASGSHGQGSHEQY
TRBJ2-5 | TRBV7-9 | ASSGGSGTYQETQY
TRBJ1-1 | TRBV28 | ASTFSLNTEAF
TRBJ2-7 | TRBV21-1 | ASSKIATGPYEQY
TRBJ2-7 | TRBV6-1 | ASSELSGGNYEQY
TRBJ2-7 | TRBV13 | ASSWRDPYEQY
TRBJ2-3 | TRBV5-4 | ASSPPGGDTQY
TRBJ1-2 | TRBV19 | ASSVGGAGYT
TRBJ2-1 | TRBV7-9 | ASSGSSGRAGNEQF
TRBJ2-7 | TRBV2 | ASSGRKSGTGSYEQY
TRBJ2-7 | TRBV11-2 | ASSHDGATQY
TRBJ1-5 | TRBV6-6 | ASSYQINQPQH
TRBJ2-7 | TRBV7-9 | ASSFTGYEQY
TRBJ1-3 | TRBV2 | ASKGADVIGTIY
TRBJ2-1 | TRBV6-4 | ASSDSGLATDEQF
TRBJ2-1 | TRBV5-4 | ASSLYQGGNEQF